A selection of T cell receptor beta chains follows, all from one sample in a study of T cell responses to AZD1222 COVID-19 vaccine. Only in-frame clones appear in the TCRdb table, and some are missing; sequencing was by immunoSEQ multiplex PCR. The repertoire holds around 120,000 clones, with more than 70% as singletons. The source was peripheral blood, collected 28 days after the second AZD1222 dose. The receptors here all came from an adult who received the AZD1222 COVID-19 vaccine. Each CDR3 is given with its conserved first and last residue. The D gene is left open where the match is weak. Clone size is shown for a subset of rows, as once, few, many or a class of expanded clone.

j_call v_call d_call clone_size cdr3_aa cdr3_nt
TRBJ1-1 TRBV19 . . CASSMQGDTEAFF TGTGCCAGTAGTATGCAGGGTGACACTGAAGCTTTCTTT
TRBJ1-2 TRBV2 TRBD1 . CASSVEGAHGYTF TGTGCCAGCAGTGTAGAGGGGGCCCATGGCTACACCTTC
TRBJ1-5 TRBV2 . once CASSELGRTQPQHF TGTGCCAGCAGTGAATTGGGGCGTACTCAGCCCCAGCATTTT
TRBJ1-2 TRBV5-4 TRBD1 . CASSGQANYGYTF TGTGCCAGCAGCGGACAGGCGAACTATGGCTACACCTTC
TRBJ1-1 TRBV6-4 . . CASSERGENTEAFF TGTGCCAGCAGTGAGAGAGGGGAAAACACTGAAGCTTTCTTT
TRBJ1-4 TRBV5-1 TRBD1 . CASSLGQGIEKLFF TGCGCCAGCAGCTTGGGACAGGGGATTGAAAAACTGTTTTTT
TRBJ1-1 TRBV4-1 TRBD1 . CASSQRTGAAEAFF TGCGCCAGCAGCCAGAGGACAGGGGCCGCTGAAGCTTTCTTT
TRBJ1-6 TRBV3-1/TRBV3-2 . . CASSQVSGTAPGSPLHF TGTGCCAGCAGCCAAGTCTCCGGGACGGCTCCCGGGTCACCCCTCCACTTT
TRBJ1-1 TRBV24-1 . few CATSDSQPNTEAFF TGTGCCACCAGTGATAGCCAGCCGAACACTGAAGCTTTCTTT
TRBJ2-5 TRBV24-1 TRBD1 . CATSDAGQGVGGETQYF TGTGCCACCAGTGATGCGGGACAGGGCGTGGGTGGGGAGACCCAGTACTTC
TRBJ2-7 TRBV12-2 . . CASRLPIRTGVTYEQYF TGTGCAAGTCGCCTACCGATTAGGACAGGGGTTACCTACGAGCAGTACTTC
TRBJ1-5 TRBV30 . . CAWSEGTPGYQPQHF TGTGCCTGGAGTGAAGGGACACCAGGATATCAGCCCCAGCATTTT
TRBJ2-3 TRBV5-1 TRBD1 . CASTFGTGGEDTQYF TGCGCCAGCACCTTCGGGACAGGGGGCGAAGATACGCAGTATTTT
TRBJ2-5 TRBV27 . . CASSLEYKGNQETQYF TGTGCCAGCAGTCTGGAATACAAAGGGAACCAAGAGACCCAGTACTTC
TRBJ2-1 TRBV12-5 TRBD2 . CASGLASGGLYNEQFF TGTGCTAGTGGTTTGGCCTCGGGGGGACTCTACAATGAGCAGTTCTTC
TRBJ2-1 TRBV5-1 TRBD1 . CASSFRPGGSYNEQFF TGCGCCAGCAGCTTTCGGCCAGGGGGCTCCTACAATGAGCAGTTCTTC
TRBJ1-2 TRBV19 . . CASSARWGENGYTF TGTGCCAGTAGTGCTCGGTGGGGGGAGAATGGCTACACCTTC
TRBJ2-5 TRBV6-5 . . CASTLLQTQYF TGTGCCAGCACCCTCCTACAGACCCAGTACTTC
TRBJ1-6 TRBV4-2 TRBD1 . CASSHGQGLSPLHF TGTGCCAGCAGCCACGGACAGGGGCTTTCACCCCTCCACTTT
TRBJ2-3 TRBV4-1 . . CASSHGRADTQYF TGCGCCAGCAGCCACGGTCGAGCAGATACGCAGTATTTT
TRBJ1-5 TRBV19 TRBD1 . CASSIEGALGNQPQHF TGTGCCAGTAGTATCGAGGGGGCGCTGGGCAATCAGCCCCAGCATTTT
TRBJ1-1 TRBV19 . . CASSFTGINTEAFF TGTGCCAGTAGTTTTACAGGGATAAACACTGAAGCTTTCTTT
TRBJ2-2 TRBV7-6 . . CASSPHPRSNTGELFF TGTGCCAGCAGCCCTCATCCCCGATCGAACACCGGGGAGCTGTTTTTT
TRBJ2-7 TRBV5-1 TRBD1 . CASSLTGQGPYEQYF TGCGCCAGCAGCCTGACAGGACAGGGCCCCTACGAGCAGTACTTC
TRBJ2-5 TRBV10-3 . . CAISERPGAQETQYF TGTGCCATCAGTGAGCGACCGGGGGCCCAAGAGACCCAGTACTTC
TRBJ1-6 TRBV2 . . CASSPGSSPLHF TGTGCCAGCAGTCCAGGGTCCTCACCCCTCCACTTT
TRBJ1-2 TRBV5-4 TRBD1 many CASSPTGLYGYTF TGTGCCAGCAGTCCGACAGGGCTCTATGGCTACACCTTC
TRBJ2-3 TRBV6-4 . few CASSAGGGTDTQYF TGTGCCAGCAGTGCTGGCGGGGGCACAGATACGCAGTATTTT
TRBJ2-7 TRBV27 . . CASSLGYEQYF TGTGCCAGCAGTTTAGGATACGAGCAGTACTTC
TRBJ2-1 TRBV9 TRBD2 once CASSVFPSGGYSYNEQFF TGTGCCAGCAGCGTATTTCCTAGCGGGGGGTACTCCTACAATGAGCAGTTCTTC
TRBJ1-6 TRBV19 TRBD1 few CASSGQGMSPLHF TGTGCCAGTAGCGGACAGGGGATGTCACCCCTCCACTTT
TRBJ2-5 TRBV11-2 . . CASSLSGETQYF TGTGCCAGCAGCTTATCAGGAGAGACCCAGTACTTC